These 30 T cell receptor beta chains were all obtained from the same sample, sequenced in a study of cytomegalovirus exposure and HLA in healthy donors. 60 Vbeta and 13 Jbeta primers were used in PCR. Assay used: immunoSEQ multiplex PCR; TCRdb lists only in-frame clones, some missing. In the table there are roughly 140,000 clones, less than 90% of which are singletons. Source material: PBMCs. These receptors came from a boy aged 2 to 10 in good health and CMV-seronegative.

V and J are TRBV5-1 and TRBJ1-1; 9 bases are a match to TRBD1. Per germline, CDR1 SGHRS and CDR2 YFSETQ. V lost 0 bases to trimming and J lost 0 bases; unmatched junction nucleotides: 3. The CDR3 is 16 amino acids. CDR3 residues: CASSLGTGDMNTEAFF. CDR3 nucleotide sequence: TGCGCCAGCAGCTTGGGGACAGGGGACATGAACACTGAAGCTTTCTTT.

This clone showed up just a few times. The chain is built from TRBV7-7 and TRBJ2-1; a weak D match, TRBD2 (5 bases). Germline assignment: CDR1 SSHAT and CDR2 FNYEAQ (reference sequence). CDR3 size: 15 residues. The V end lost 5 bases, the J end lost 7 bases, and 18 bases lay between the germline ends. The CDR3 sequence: CASSPKDGDQNEQFF. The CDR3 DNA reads TGTGCCAGCAGCCCCAAGGACGGGGATCAGAATGAGCAGTTCTTC.

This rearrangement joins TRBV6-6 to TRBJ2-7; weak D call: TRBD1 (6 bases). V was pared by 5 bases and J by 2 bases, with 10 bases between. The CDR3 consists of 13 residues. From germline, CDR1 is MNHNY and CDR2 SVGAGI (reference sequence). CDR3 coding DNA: TGTGCCAGCAGTCGGGACACCGCCTACGAGCAGTACTTC. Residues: CASSRDTAYEQYF.

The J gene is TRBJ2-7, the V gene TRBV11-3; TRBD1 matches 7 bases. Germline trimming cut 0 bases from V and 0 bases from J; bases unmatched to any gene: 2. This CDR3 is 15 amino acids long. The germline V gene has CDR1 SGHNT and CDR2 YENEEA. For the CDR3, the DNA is TGTGCCAGCAGCTTAGAAGGGACAGACTCCTACGAGCAGTACTTC. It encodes CASSLEGTDSYEQYF.

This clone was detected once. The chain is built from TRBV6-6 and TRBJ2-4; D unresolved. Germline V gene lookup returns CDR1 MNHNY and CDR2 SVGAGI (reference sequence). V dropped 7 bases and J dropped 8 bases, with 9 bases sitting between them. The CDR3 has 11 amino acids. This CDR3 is CASNHGDIQYF. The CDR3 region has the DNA TGTGCCAGCAATCATGGAGACATTCAGTACTTC.

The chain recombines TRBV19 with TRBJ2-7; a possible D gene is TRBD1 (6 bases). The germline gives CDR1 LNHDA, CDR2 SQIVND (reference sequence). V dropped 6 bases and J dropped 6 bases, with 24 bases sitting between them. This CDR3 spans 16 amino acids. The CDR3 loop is CASRISITGSNLEQYF. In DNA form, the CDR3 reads TGTGCCAGTAGAATATCGATTACAGGGAGTAATCTCGAGCAGTACTTC.

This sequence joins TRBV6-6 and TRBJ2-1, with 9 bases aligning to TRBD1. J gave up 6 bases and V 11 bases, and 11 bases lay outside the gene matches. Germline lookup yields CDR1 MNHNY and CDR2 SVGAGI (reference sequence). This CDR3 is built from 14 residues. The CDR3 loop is CASIGGQGPNEQFF. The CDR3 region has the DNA TGTGCCTCTATCGGTGGACAGGGGCCCAATGAGCAGTTCTTC.

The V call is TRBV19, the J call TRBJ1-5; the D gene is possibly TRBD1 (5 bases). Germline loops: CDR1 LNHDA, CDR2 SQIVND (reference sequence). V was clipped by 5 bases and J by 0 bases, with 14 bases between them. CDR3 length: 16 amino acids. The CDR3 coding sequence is TGTGCCAGTAGTCCCCGAGCGACAGCTAGCAATCAGCCCCAGCATTTT. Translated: CASSPRATASNQPQHF.

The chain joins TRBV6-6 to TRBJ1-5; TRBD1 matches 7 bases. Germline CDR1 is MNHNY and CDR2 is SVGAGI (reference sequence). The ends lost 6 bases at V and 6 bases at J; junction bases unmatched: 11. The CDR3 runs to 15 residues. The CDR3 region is CASSTTGDKGQPQHF. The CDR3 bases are TGTGCCAGCAGCACCACAGGGGATAAGGGTCAGCCCCAGCATTTT.

The CDR3 protein is CASRKEPADSAITYEQYF. In DNA, the CDR3 is TGCGCCAGCAGAAAAGAACCCGCGGACAGTGCCATTACCTACGAGCAGTACTTC. The V gene is TRBV4-1, the J gene TRBJ2-7, with D tentatively TRBD1 (6 bases). The germline V and J ends were trimmed by 6 bases and 2 bases, with 26 bases remaining between them. The germline gives CDR1 MGHRA, CDR2 YSYEKL. This CDR3 comprises 18 residues.

CDR3 DNA sequence: TGTGCCAGCAGTGAACCCCGGGACTCAACTGAAGCTTTCTTT. Residues: CASSEPRDSTEAFF. The chain has TRBV2 and TRBJ1-1; possible D gene TRBD1, 5 bases. Trimming took 2 bases from V and 5 from J, leaving 12 bases between them. This CDR3 has 14 residues. From germline, CDR1 is SNHLY and CDR2 FYNNEI.

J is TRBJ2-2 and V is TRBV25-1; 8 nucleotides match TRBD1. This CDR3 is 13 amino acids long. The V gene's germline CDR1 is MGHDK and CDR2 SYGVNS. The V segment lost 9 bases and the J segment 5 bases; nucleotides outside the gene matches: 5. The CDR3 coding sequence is TGTGCCAGTACGGGACAGGCAACCGGGGAGCTGTTTTTT. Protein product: CASTGQATGELFF.

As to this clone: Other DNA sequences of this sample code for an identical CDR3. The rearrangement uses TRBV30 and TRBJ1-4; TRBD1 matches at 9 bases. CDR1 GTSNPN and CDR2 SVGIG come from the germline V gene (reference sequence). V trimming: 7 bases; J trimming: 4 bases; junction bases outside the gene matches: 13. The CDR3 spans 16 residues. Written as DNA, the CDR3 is TGTGCCTCGACCGGGACAGGGAAAGAAGATAATGAAAAACTGTTTTTT. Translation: CASTGTGKEDNEKLFF.

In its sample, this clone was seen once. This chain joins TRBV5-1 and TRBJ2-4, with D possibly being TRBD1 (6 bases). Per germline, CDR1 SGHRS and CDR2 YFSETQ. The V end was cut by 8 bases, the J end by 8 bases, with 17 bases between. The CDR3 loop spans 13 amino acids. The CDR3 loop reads CARGKAAGDIQYF. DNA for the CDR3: TGCGCCAGAGGTAAAGCTGCAGGGGACATTCAGTACTTC.

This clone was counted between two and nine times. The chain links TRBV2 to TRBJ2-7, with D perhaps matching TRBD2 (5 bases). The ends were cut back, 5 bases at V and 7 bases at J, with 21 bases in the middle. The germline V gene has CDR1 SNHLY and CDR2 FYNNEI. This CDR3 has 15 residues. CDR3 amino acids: CASSPGLFPSREQYF. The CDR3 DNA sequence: TGTGCCAGCAGTCCCGGACTGTTCCCTTCTCGGGAGCAGTACTTC.

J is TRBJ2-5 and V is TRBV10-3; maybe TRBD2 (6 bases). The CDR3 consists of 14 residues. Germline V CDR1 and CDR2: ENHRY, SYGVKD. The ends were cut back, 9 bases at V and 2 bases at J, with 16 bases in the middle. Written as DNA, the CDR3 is TGTGCCATTTCCCCGGGACTCGGACAAGAGACCCAGTACTTC. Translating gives CAISPGLGQETQYF.

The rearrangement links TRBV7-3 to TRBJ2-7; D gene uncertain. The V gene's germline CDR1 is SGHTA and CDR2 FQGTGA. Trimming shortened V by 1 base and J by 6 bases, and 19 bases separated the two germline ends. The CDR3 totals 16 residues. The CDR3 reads CASSLRNPEWRAEQYF. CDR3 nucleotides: TGTGCCAGCAGCTTAAGAAACCCGGAGTGGCGCGCCGAGCAGTACTTC.

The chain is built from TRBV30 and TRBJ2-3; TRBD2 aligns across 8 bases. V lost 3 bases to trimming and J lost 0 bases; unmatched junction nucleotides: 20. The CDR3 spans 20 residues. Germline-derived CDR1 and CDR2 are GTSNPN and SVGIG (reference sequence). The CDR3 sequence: CAWSYGRWAGGPRSTDTQYF. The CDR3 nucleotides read TGTGCCTGGAGCTACGGAAGGTGGGCGGGGGGCCCGAGAAGCACAGATACGCAGTATTTT.

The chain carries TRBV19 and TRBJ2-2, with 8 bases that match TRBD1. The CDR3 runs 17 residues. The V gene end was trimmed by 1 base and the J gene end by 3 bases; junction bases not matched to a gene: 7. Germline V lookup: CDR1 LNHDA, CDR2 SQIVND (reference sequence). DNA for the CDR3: TGTGCCAGTAGTATAGGCCGGCAGGGGGCGGACACCGGGGAGCTGTTTTTT. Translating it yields CASSIGRQGADTGELFF.

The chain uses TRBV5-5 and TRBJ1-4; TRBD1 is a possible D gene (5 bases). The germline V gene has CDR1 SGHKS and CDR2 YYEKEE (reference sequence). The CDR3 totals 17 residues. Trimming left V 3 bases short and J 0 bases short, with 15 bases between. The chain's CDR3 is CASSSFPDRATNEKLFF. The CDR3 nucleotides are TGTGCCAGCAGCTCCTTCCCCGACAGAGCAACTAATGAAAAACTGTTTTTT.

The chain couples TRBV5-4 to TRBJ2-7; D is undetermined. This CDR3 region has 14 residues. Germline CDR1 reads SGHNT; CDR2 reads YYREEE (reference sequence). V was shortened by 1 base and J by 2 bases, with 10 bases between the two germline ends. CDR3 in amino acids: CASSLSPVTYEQYF. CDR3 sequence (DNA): TGTGCCAGCAGCTTGTCCCCGGTAACCTACGAGCAGTACTTC.

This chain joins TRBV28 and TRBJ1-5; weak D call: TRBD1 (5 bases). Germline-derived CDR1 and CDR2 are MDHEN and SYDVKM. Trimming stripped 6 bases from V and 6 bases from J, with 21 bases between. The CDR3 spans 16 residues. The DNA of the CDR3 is TGTGCCAGCAGATTGGGGGGTTTTAGGCGAGGTCAGCCCCAGCATTTT. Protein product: CASRLGGFRRGQPQHF.

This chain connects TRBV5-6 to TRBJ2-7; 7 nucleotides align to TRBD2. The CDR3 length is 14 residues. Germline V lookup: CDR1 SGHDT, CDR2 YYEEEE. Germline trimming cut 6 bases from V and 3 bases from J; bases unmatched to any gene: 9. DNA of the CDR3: TGTGCCAGCACCGTGGGACTAAGCAGCTACGAGCAGTACTTC. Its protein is CASTVGLSSYEQYF. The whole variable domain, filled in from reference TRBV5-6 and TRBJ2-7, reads DAGVTQSPTHLIKTRGQQVTLRCSPKSGHDTVSWYQQALGQGPQFIFQYYEEEERQRGNFPDRFSGHQFPNYSSELNVNALLLGDSALYLCASTVGLSSYEQYFGPGTRLTVT.

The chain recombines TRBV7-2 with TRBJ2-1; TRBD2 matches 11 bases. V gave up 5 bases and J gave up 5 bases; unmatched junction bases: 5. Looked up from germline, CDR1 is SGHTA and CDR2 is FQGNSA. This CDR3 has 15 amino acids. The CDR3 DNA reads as TGTGCCAGCAGCGGCGGGACTAGCGGAAACAATGAGCAGTTCTTC. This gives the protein CASSGGTSGNNEQFF.

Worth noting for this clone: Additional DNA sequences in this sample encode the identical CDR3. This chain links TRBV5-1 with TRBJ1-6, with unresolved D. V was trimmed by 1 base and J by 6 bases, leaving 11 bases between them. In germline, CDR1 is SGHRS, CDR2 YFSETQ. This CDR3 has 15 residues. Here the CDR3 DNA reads TGCGCCAGCAGCTTGATTGGGTGGAGTAATTCACCCCTCCACTTT. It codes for CASSLIGWSNSPLHF.

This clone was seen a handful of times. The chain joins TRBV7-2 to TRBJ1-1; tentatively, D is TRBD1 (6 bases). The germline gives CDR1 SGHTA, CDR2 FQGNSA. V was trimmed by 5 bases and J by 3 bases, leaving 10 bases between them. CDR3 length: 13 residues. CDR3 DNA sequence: TGTGCCAGCAGCCCCCACAGGGACACTGAAGCTTTCTTT. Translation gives CASSPHRDTEAFF.

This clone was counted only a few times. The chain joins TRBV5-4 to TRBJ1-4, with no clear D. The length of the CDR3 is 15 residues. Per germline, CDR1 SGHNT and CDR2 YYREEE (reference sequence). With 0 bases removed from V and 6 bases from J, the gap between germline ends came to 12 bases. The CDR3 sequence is CASSLGFRTDEKLFF. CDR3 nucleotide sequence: TGTGCCAGCAGCTTGGGTTTCAGAACAGATGAAAAACTGTTTTTT. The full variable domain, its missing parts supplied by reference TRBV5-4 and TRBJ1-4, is ETGVTQSPTHLIKTRGQQVTLRCSSQSGHNTVSWYQQALGQGPQFIFQYYREEENGRGNFPPRFSGLQFPNYSSELNVNALELDDSALYLCASSLGFRTDEKLFFGSGTQLSVL.

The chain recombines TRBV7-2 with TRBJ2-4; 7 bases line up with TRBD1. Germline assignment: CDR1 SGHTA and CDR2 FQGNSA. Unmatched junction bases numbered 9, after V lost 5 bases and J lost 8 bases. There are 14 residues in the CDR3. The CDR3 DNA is TGTGCCAGCAGCCTCCCTACAGGGGCGGACATTCAGTACTTC. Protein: CASSLPTGADIQYF. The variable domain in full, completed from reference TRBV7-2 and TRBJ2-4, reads GAGVSQSPSNKVTEKGKDVELRCDPISGHTALYWYRQSLGQGLEFLIYFQGNSAPDKSGLPSDRFSAERTGGSVSTLTIQRTQQEDSAVYLCASSLPTGADIQYFGAGTRLSVL.

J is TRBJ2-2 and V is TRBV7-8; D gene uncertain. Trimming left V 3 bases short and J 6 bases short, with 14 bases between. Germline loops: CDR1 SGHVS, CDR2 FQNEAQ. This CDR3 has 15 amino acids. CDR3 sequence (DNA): TGTGCCAGCAGCTTGCTCAGGCTGTCTTCCGGGGAGCTGTTTTTT. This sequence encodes CASSLLRLSSGELFF.

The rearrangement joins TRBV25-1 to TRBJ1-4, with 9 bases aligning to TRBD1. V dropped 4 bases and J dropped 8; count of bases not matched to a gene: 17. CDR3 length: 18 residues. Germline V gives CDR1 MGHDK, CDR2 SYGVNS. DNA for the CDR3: TGTGCCAGCAGTGGGGGACAGGGCAGATCTAGCTACTTGGAAAAACTGTTTTTT. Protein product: CASSGGQGRSSYLEKLFF.